This record covers a single T cell receptor (beta chain). Germline V gene data show CDR1 as SGHTA and CDR2 as FQGNSA. V lost 5 bases to trimming and J lost 0 bases, with 13 bases between them. The CDR3 totals 15 residues. Here immunoSEQ multiplex PCR was the method, and the copy in TCRdb shows in-frame clones only, minus some. The profile shows about 670,000 clones, 70% to 90% of them singletons. This sample was taken from a study of blood T cell repertoires in COVID-19. For the study at large: In each case, the material was cDNA or gDNA derived from T cells, B-cell-depleted T cells, or PBMCs.

Sequenced material: peripheral blood. The rearrangement links TRBV7-2 to TRBJ1-2; the D gene is possibly TRBD1 (5 bases). The source of this sequence is a woman between 18 and 29 years old with acute or convalescent COVID-19. CDR3 bases: TGTGCCAGCAGCCCCTTAGGGGCAACTAACTATGGCTACACCTTC. It is translated as CASSPLGATNYGYTF.